A selection of T cell receptor beta chains follows, all from one sample in a study of cytomegalovirus exposure and HLA in healthy donors. Using immunoSEQ multiplex PCR, the repertoire was profiled, and TCRdb retains in-frame clones only, with some absent. The table has 150,000 to 200,000 clones, approximately 85% seen once; the top ten hold around 1.6%. The sample comprised PBMCs. These receptors were obtained from a girl aged 10 to 17 in good health and CMV-seropositive. Both conserved end residues are part of each CDR3. D genes are given only for firm matches. The size of a clone is reported for some rows only, either as once, few or many, or as a class for expanded clones.

abundance: -; d_gene: -; j_gene: TRBJ2-7; v_gene: TRBV4-1; CDR3nt: TGCGCCAGCAGCCAAGCGCAGGGGCCCTACGAGCAGTACTTC; CDR3aa: CASSQAQGPYEQYF
abundance: few; d_gene: -; j_gene: TRBJ2-5; v_gene: TRBV7-8; CDR3nt: TGTGCCAGCAGCTTAGGGGGAGCGTACCAAGAGACCCAGTACTTC; CDR3aa: CASSLGGAYQETQYF
abundance: -; d_gene: TRBD1; j_gene: TRBJ1-1; v_gene: TRBV6-1; CDR3nt: TGTGCCGGCCAGGGACAGTCGAACACTGAAGCTTTCTTT; CDR3aa: CAGQGQSNTEAFF
abundance: -; d_gene: TRBD1; j_gene: TRBJ2-5; v_gene: TRBV28; CDR3nt: TGTGCCAGCAGTTTAGGGACAGGGGTAGAAGAGACCCAGTACTTC; CDR3aa: CASSLGTGVEETQYF
abundance: -; d_gene: -; j_gene: TRBJ1-2; v_gene: TRBV4-2; CDR3nt: TGTGCCAGCAGCCAAGAAGCGGTAGGGGGATATGGCTACACCTTC; CDR3aa: CASSQEAVGGYGYTF
abundance: -; d_gene: -; j_gene: TRBJ2-3; v_gene: TRBV14; CDR3nt: TGTGCCAGCAGCCCGTACCCTAAGTCCACAGATACGCAGTATTTT; CDR3aa: CASSPYPKSTDTQYF
abundance: -; d_gene: TRBD1; j_gene: TRBJ1-6; v_gene: TRBV27; CDR3nt: TGTGCCAGCAGTTTATCCCGACAGGGGGGAAATTCACCCCTCCACTTT; CDR3aa: CASSLSRQGGNSPLHF
abundance: -; d_gene: TRBD2; j_gene: TRBJ2-1; v_gene: TRBV7-7; CDR3nt: TGTGCCAGCAGCAGCGGGGGTTACTCCTACAATGAGCAGTTCTTC; CDR3aa: CASSSGGYSYNEQFF
abundance: -; d_gene: TRBD1; j_gene: TRBJ2-5; v_gene: TRBV25-1; CDR3nt: TGTGCCAGTACTACATCGGGACAGTTGCAGACCCAGTACTTC; CDR3aa: CASTTSGQLQTQYF
abundance: -; d_gene: TRBD1; j_gene: TRBJ1-1; v_gene: TRBV13; CDR3nt: TGTGCCAGCAGCTCTCAGGACAGGGGGACCACTGAAGCTTTCTTT; CDR3aa: CASSSQDRGTTEAFF
abundance: once; d_gene: -; j_gene: TRBJ2-1; v_gene: TRBV27; CDR3nt: TGTGCCAGCAGTTCGAGCTCCTACAATGAGCAGTTCTTC; CDR3aa: CASSSSSYNEQFF
abundance: -; d_gene: -; j_gene: TRBJ2-7; v_gene: TRBV7-9; CDR3nt: TGTGCCAGCAGCTCCTCCCGACAGGAGCAGTACTTC; CDR3aa: CASSSSRQEQYF
abundance: -; d_gene: -; j_gene: TRBJ2-3; v_gene: TRBV5-6; CDR3nt: TGTGCCAGCAGCCTCCGGGGCAGGGGAGGGCTCAATACGCAGTATTTT; CDR3aa: CASSLRGRGGLNTQYF
abundance: -; d_gene: -; j_gene: TRBJ1-1; v_gene: TRBV6-5; CDR3nt: TGTGCCAGCAGCCTAGACCCGGGGACTGAAGCTTTCTTT; CDR3aa: CASSLDPGTEAFF
abundance: -; d_gene: -; j_gene: TRBJ1-4; v_gene: TRBV6-1; CDR3nt: TGTGCCAGCATGACCAGGGGAAGTGATGAAAAACTGTTTTTT; CDR3aa: CASMTRGSDEKLFF
abundance: few; d_gene: -; j_gene: TRBJ2-1; v_gene: TRBV4-3; CDR3nt: TGCGCCAGCAGCCAAGATGGGGAGGGGGAGCCCTACAATGAGCAGTTCTTC; CDR3aa: CASSQDGEGEPYNEQFF
abundance: few; d_gene: -; j_gene: TRBJ2-1; v_gene: TRBV9; CDR3nt: TGTGCCAGCAGCGTAGGGGCCAGGGGGGCCCCCCTTGCAGTTCTTGAGCAGTTCTTC; CDR3aa: CASSVGARGAPLAVLEQFF
abundance: -; d_gene: -; j_gene: TRBJ1-1; v_gene: TRBV11-3; CDR3nt: TGTGCCAGCAGCCGCCAGGGTATGAACACTGAAGCTTTCTTT; CDR3aa: CASSRQGMNTEAFF
abundance: -; d_gene: -; j_gene: TRBJ2-2; v_gene: TRBV4-3; CDR3nt: TGCGCCAGCAGCCCCGTCGCGGGGTGGGACGGGGAGCTGTTTTTT; CDR3aa: CASSPVAGWDGELFF
abundance: -; d_gene: -; j_gene: TRBJ1-1; v_gene: TRBV7-8; CDR3nt: TGTGCCAGCAGCTATACTGGCACTGAAGCTTTCTTT; CDR3aa: CASSYTGTEAFF
abundance: -; d_gene: -; j_gene: TRBJ1-4; v_gene: TRBV5-5; CDR3nt: TGTGCCAGCAGCTTGGACAGCTGGAATGAAAAACTGTTTTTT; CDR3aa: CASSLDSWNEKLFF
abundance: -; d_gene: TRBD1; j_gene: TRBJ1-6; v_gene: TRBV5-1; CDR3nt: TGCGCCAGCAGCCAGGACAGGGGGAAAGCACCCCTCCACTTT; CDR3aa: CASSQDRGKAPLHF
abundance: once; d_gene: TRBD1; j_gene: TRBJ1-4; v_gene: TRBV27; CDR3nt: TGTGCCAGCAGTGTGACAGGGGCCACTAATGAAAAACTGTTTTTT; CDR3aa: CASSVTGATNEKLFF
abundance: few; d_gene: TRBD2; j_gene: TRBJ2-3; v_gene: TRBV10-2; CDR3nt: TGCGCCAGCAGTACTAGCGGGGTGAATACGCAGTATTTT; CDR3aa: CASSTSGVNTQYF
abundance: -; d_gene: TRBD1; j_gene: TRBJ1-6; v_gene: TRBV18; CDR3nt: TGTGCCAGCTCACCATCCCAGGGGGCTAATTCACCCCTCCACTTT; CDR3aa: CASSPSQGANSPLHF
abundance: -; d_gene: -; j_gene: TRBJ2-5; v_gene: TRBV11-3; CDR3nt: TGTGCCAGCAGCTTACGAGAGACCCAGTACTTC; CDR3aa: CASSLRETQYF
abundance: few; d_gene: -; j_gene: TRBJ2-6; v_gene: TRBV7-2; CDR3nt: TGTGCCAGCAGAGTGGAGGGGGCGCGGGCCAACGTCCTGACTTTC; CDR3aa: CASRVEGARANVLTF
abundance: -; d_gene: -; j_gene: TRBJ1-1; v_gene: TRBV9; CDR3nt: TGTGCCAGCAGCCCCCTTACTGAAGCTTTCTTT; CDR3aa: CASSPLTEAFF
abundance: -; d_gene: -; j_gene: TRBJ1-1; v_gene: TRBV4-1; CDR3nt: TGCGCCAGCAGCCTCCAGGGTAGCACTGAAGCTTTCTTT; CDR3aa: CASSLQGSTEAFF
abundance: -; d_gene: TRBD1; j_gene: TRBJ1-1; v_gene: TRBV6-4; CDR3nt: TGTGCCAGCAGAGACGGACAGGGAGGGAAGGCTGAAGCTTTCTTT; CDR3aa: CASRDGQGGKAEAFF
abundance: once; d_gene: TRBD1; j_gene: TRBJ2-7; v_gene: TRBV7-6; CDR3nt: TGTGCCAGCAGCCTTGGACAGGGGGTCTCCTACGAGCAGTACTTC; CDR3aa: CASSLGQGVSYEQYF
abundance: -; d_gene: -; j_gene: TRBJ1-4; v_gene: TRBV7-9; CDR3nt: TGTGCCAGCAGCTCTCCCATGGCAGGGTATGAAAAACTGTTTTTT; CDR3aa: CASSSPMAGYEKLFF
abundance: -; d_gene: -; j_gene: TRBJ2-3; v_gene: TRBV9; CDR3nt: TGTGCCAGCAGCGTAGGGGGGGACCCCACAGATACGCAGTATTTT; CDR3aa: CASSVGGDPTDTQYF
abundance: -; d_gene: -; j_gene: TRBJ1-6; v_gene: TRBV21-1; CDR3nt: TGTGCCAGCAGCAATCGGTACAGGCCAAATAATTCACCCCTCCACTTT; CDR3aa: CASSNRYRPNNSPLHF
abundance: once; d_gene: -; j_gene: TRBJ1-2; v_gene: TRBV7-2; CDR3nt: TGTGCCAGCAGCTCCTCTGGTGTAACAGCCACCGACAGTTATGGCTACACCTTC; CDR3aa: CASSSSGVTATDSYGYTF
abundance: -; d_gene: -; j_gene: TRBJ2-3; v_gene: TRBV11-2; CDR3nt: TGTGCCAGCAGCTTATTGGAGGGTACTACAGATACGCAGTATTTT; CDR3aa: CASSLLEGTTDTQYF
abundance: -; d_gene: -; j_gene: TRBJ1-3; v_gene: TRBV30; CDR3nt: TGTGCCGGATATCTAGGGGTCTCTGGAAACACCATATATTTT; CDR3aa: CAGYLGVSGNTIYF
abundance: -; d_gene: -; j_gene: TRBJ1-5; v_gene: TRBV6-1; CDR3nt: TGTGCCAGCAGTGACCGGACACGCGGTCGGGCCCAGCATTTT; CDR3aa: CASSDRTRGRAQHF
abundance: -; d_gene: TRBD2; j_gene: TRBJ2-3; v_gene: TRBV6-4; CDR3nt: TGTGCCAGCAGCGGGGGGGCTAGCACAGATACGCAGTATTTT; CDR3aa: CASSGGASTDTQYF
abundance: few; d_gene: TRBD2; j_gene: TRBJ2-3; v_gene: TRBV14; CDR3nt: TGTGCCAGCAGGGTGGGACTAGCGGGGTCGGATACGCAGTATTTT; CDR3aa: CASRVGLAGSDTQYF
abundance: -; d_gene: -; j_gene: TRBJ1-4; v_gene: TRBV2; CDR3nt: TGTGCCAGCAGGGCAGAAAACAATGAAAAACTGTTTTTT; CDR3aa: CASRAENNEKLFF
abundance: once; d_gene: TRBD1; j_gene: TRBJ1-2; v_gene: TRBV5-4; CDR3nt: TGTGCCAGCAGCCCGGACAGGGGGGCGTTCTATGGCTACACCTTC; CDR3aa: CASSPDRGAFYGYTF
abundance: -; d_gene: -; j_gene: TRBJ2-5; v_gene: TRBV5-1; CDR3nt: TGCGCCAGCAGCCTAGGAGGGAGTGTAGGAGAGACCCAGTACTTC; CDR3aa: CASSLGGSVGETQYF
abundance: -; d_gene: TRBD2; j_gene: TRBJ2-3; v_gene: TRBV7-2; CDR3nt: TGTGCCAGCAGCTTAGAAGGGACGGGACTAGCGGGGGCCTCCGCGCAGTATTTT; CDR3aa: CASSLEGTGLAGASAQYF
abundance: -; d_gene: TRBD1; j_gene: TRBJ1-2; v_gene: TRBV29-1; CDR3nt: TGCAGCGTCACGGGACAGTATAGCTATGGCTACACCTTC; CDR3aa: CSVTGQYSYGYTF
abundance: -; d_gene: TRBD1; j_gene: TRBJ2-5; v_gene: TRBV4-3; CDR3nt: TGCGCCAGCAGCCTCCGTCGACAGGGGACGGAGACCCAGTACTTC; CDR3aa: CASSLRRQGTETQYF
abundance: -; d_gene: TRBD1; j_gene: TRBJ1-6; v_gene: TRBV2; CDR3nt: TGTGCCAGCAAGGGGGACAGGGCGTATAATTCACCCCTCCACTTT; CDR3aa: CASKGDRAYNSPLHF
abundance: -; d_gene: -; j_gene: TRBJ2-7; v_gene: TRBV5-6; CDR3nt: TGTGCCAGCAGCTTGGGTACTACCTACGAGCAGTACTTC; CDR3aa: CASSLGTTYEQYF
abundance: once; d_gene: TRBD1; j_gene: TRBJ2-3; v_gene: TRBV7-2; CDR3nt: TGTGCCAGCACGACAGGGGGTTCTTCAGATACGCAGTATTTT; CDR3aa: CASTTGGSSDTQYF
abundance: few; d_gene: TRBD1; j_gene: TRBJ1-4; v_gene: TRBV18; CDR3nt: TGTGCCAGCTCACCACCGGCAGGGGGCGAAGGAAAACTGTTTTTT; CDR3aa: CASSPPAGGEGKLFF
abundance: -; d_gene: TRBD1; j_gene: TRBJ1-1; v_gene: TRBV18; CDR3nt: TGTGCCAGCTCACCACCGTGGGGACAGGGACTGAACACTGAAGCTTTCTTT; CDR3aa: CASSPPWGQGLNTEAFF
abundance: once; d_gene: TRBD1; j_gene: TRBJ2-5; v_gene: TRBV4-3; CDR3nt: TGCGCCAGCAGCCAAGTAAGGGGACAGGGATGGGAGACCCAGTACTTC; CDR3aa: CASSQVRGQGWETQYF